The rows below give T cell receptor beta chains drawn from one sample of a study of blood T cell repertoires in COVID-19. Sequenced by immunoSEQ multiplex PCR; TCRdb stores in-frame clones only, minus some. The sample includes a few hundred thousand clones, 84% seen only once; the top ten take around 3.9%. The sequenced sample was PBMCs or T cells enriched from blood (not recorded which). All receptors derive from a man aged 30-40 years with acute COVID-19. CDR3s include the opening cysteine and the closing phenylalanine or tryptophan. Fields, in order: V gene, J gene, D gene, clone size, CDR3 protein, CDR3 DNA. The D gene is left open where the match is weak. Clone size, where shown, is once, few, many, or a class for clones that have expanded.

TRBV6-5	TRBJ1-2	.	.	CASGSYRQDYGYTF	TGTGCCAGCGGGTCCTACCGACAGGACTATGGCTACACCTTC
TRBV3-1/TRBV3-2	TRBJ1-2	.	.	CASSQERTVYGYTF	TGTGCCAGCAGCCAAGAAAGAACTGTATATGGCTACACCTTC
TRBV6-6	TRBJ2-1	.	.	CASRMTTGSSYNEQFF	TGTGCCAGCAGGATGACTACGGGCAGCTCCTACAATGAGCAGTTCTTC
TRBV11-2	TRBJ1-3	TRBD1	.	CASSSQATGTGLMGNTIYF	TGTGCCAGCAGCTCCCAGGCAACCGGGACAGGGCTAATGGGAAACACCATATATTTT
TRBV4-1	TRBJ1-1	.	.	CASSQLQAAGDGGFF	TGCGCCAGCAGCCAACTACAGGCCGCGGGAGACGGGGGTTTCTTT
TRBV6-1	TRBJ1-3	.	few	CASSEYQGTAGNTIYF	TGTGCCAGCAGTGAATATCAGGGGACGGCGGGAAACACCATATATTTT
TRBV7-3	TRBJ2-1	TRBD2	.	CASTEGAGDNEQFF	TGTGCCAGCACCGAGGGAGCGGGGGACAATGAGCAGTTCTTC
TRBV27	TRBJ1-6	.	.	CASSFITRGSSPLHF	TGTGCCAGCAGTTTCATAACCAGGGGAAGTTCACCCCTCCACTTT
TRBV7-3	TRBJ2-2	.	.	CASSPGLKTGELFF	TGTGCCAGCAGCCCGGGACTTAAGACCGGGGAGCTGTTTTTT
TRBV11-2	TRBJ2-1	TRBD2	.	CASSSQLAGALDEQFF	TGTGCCAGCAGCTCCCAACTAGCGGGAGCTTTGGATGAGCAGTTCTTC
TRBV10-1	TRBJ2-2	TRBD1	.	CASSRDRGRYTGELFF	TGCGCCAGCAGTCGAGACAGGGGGAGGTACACCGGGGAGCTGTTTTTT
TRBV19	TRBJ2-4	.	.	CASSPYQLDLDIQYF	TGTGCCAGTAGTCCGTACCAACTAGACTTGGACATTCAGTACTTC
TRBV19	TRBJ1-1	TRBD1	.	CASSIEGAGTEAFF	TGTGCCAGTAGTATCGAGGGGGCAGGGACTGAAGCTTTCTTT
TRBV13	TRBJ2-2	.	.	CASSLPHGGRTTGELFF	TGTGCCAGCAGCTTACCCCATGGAGGGAGAACCACCGGGGAGCTGTTTTTT
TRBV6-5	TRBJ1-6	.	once	CASRREGYNSPLHF	TGTGCCAGCAGACGCGAGGGCTACAATTCACCCCTCCACTTT
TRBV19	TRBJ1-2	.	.	CASSLRGEFYGYTF	TGTGCCAGTAGCCTGCGGGGGGAATTTTATGGCTACACCTTC
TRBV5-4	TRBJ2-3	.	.	CASSLRQVSTDTQYF	TGTGCCAGCAGCTTACGGCAGGTTAGCACAGATACGCAGTATTTT
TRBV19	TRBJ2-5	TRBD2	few	CASSKRGGGTKETQYF	TGTGCCAGTAGTAAGCGGGGCGGGGGAACCAAGGAGACCCAGTACTTC
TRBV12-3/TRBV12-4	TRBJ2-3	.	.	CASSLLNTQYF	TGTGCCAGCAGTTTATTAAATACGCAGTATTTT
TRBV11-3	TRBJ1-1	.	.	CASSLGSENTEAFF	TGTGCCAGCAGCTTAGGATCAGAGAACACTGAAGCTTTCTTT
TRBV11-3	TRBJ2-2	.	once	CASSLPEPNTGELFF	TGTGCCAGCAGCTTGCCAGAACCGAACACCGGGGAGCTGTTTTTT
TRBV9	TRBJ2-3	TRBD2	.	CASSVQGGPGDTQYF	TGTGCCAGCAGCGTGCAGGGAGGGCCGGGAGATACGCAGTATTTT
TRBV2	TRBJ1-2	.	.	CASSVSPGEYGYTF	TGTGCCAGCAGTGTTTCCCCAGGGGAATATGGCTACACCTTC
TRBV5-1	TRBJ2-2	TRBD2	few	CASSLGLASPGELFF	TGCGCCAGCAGCTTGGGACTAGCTTCTCCCGGGGAGCTGTTTTTT
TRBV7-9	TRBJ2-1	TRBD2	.	CASSQGLAQNEQFF	TGTGCCAGCAGCCAGGGACTAGCGCAAAATGAGCAGTTCTTC
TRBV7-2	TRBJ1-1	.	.	CASSLLLRLNTEAFF	TGTGCCAGCAGCCTCCTCCTCAGATTGAACACTGAAGCTTTCTTT
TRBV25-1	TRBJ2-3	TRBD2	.	CASTLAASTDTQYF	TGTGCCAGCACACTAGCGGCTAGCACAGATACGCAGTATTTT
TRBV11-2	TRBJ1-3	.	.	CASSLARSGNTIYF	TGTGCCAGCAGCTTGGCCAGGTCTGGAAACACCATATATTTT
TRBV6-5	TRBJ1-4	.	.	CASRPNRALNEKLFF	TGTGCCAGCCGACCCAACAGGGCGCTCAATGAAAAACTGTTTTTT
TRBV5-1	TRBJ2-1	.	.	CASSLAGHFSSYNEQFF	TGTGCCAGCAGCTTGGCGGGACACTTTAGCTCCTACAATGAGCAGTTCTTC
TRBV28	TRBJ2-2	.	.	CASSLQGSGELFF	TGTGCCAGCAGTTTACAGGGATCCGGGGAGCTGTTTTTT
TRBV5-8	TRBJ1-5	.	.	CASSRDTMRQPQHF	TGTGCCAGCAGTCGGGACACGATGAGACAGCCCCAGCATTTT
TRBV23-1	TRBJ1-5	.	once	CASRPHYNTSNQPQHF	TGCGCCAGCAGACCCCACTATAACACTAGCAATCAGCCCCAGCATTTT
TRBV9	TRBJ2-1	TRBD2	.	CASNSGRAQGNEQFF	TGTGCCAGTAATAGCGGGAGGGCCCAGGGAAATGAGCAGTTCTTC
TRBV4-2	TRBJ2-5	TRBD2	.	CASSQDQRSGGEETQYF	TGTGCCAGCAGCCAAGACCAAAGAAGCGGGGGCGAGGAGACCCAGTACTTC
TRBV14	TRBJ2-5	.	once	CASRLGGVETQYF	TGTGCCAGCAGGTTGGGGGGTGTAGAGACCCAGTACTTC
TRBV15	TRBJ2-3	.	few	CATSRATRTNTDTQYF	TGTGCCACCAGCAGAGCCACTCGGACTAACACAGATACGCAGTATTTT
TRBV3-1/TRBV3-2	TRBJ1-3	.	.	CASSPGLHSGNTIYF	TGTGCCAGCAGCCCGGGATTACACTCTGGAAACACCATATATTTT
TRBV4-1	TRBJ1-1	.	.	CASSQEGGNTEAFF	TGCGCCAGCAGCCAAGAGGGGGGGAACACTGAAGCTTTCTTT
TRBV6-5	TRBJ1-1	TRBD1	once	CASSFRTGENTEAFF	TGTGCCAGCAGTTTCCGGACAGGGGAGAACACTGAAGCTTTCTTT
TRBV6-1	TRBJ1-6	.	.	CASSESNRVSPLHF	TGTGCCAGCAGTGAGTCCAACAGAGTTTCACCCCTCCACTTT